One sample yielded the 25 T cell receptor beta chains listed below, sequenced in a study of CD8 T cells in ankylosing spondylitis. TCRdb reprocessed the 5' RACE reads with MiXCR, giving one entry per CDR3 protein. The table has some 120,000 distinct CDR3 sequences, around 15% seen once; the top ten hold approximately 3%. The source material was blood, either unsorted or a sorted T cell fraction (not recorded which). These receptors all stem from a female donor with ankylosing spondylitis or in good health (not recorded which).

The V call is TRBV20-1, the J call TRBJ2-3; D unresolved. The CDR3 extends over 11 amino acids. The V end was cut by 2 bases, the J end by 3 bases, with 3 bases between. Germline lookup yields CDR1 DFQATT and CDR2 SNEGSKA (reference sequence). The chain's CDR3 is CSARPTDTQYF. Here the CDR3 DNA reads TGCAGTGCTAGACCAACAGATACGCAGTATTTT.

The chain couples TRBV9 to TRBJ2-3, with D perhaps TRBD2 (6 bases). The CDR3 totals 18 residues. The ends were cut back, 4 bases at V and 3 bases at J, with 24 bases in the middle. Per germline, CDR1 SGDLS and CDR2 YYNGEE. CDR3 nucleotide sequence: TGTGCCAGCAGCCCGAGTAGCGGTTACCTGATAAAAACAGATACGCAGTATTTT. It yields the protein CASSPSSGYLIKTDTQYF.

This clonotype was counted ten times or more. As DNA, the CDR3 is TGCGCCAGCAGCCTACGCTTAGCGAGAGACAATGAGCAGTTCTTC. This gives the protein CASSLRLARDNEQFF. The V and J genes are TRBV5-1 and TRBJ2-1; maybe TRBD2 (5 bases). CDR3 length equals 15 residues. Trimming pared 4 bases from V and 5 bases from J, leaving 16 bases between. Germline V gives CDR1 SGHRS, CDR2 YFSETQ.

This clonotype was observed at least ten times. This chain links TRBV5-1 with TRBJ1-3; a possible D gene is TRBD1 (6 bases). V gave up 1 base and J gave up 4 bases, with 12 bases separating them. Germline-derived CDR1 and CDR2 are SGHRS and YFSETQ. The CDR3 loop spans 15 amino acids. The CDR3 DNA reads TGCGCCAGCAGCTTGTCATCGGGGGGCGGAAACACCATATATTTT. Amino acid sequence: CASSLSSGGGNTIYF.

CDR3 nucleotides: TGTGCCAGCACCGGACAGGGAGGTGGAAACACCATATATTTT. Translated, it gives CASTGQGGGNTIYF. The chain employs TRBV2 and TRBJ1-3, with 8 nucleotides matching TRBD1. V shed 7 bases and J 3 bases; nucleotides not matched to a gene: 5. The CDR3 is 14 amino acids. Germline V gives CDR1 SNHLY, CDR2 FYNNEI.

This clonotype was seen repeatedly, ten times or more. CDR3 loop: CASSQDPTNTGELFF. The CDR3 nucleotides read TGTGCCAGCAGCCAAGACCCGACTAACACCGGGGAGCTGTTTTTT. This sequence joins TRBV14 and TRBJ2-2; D not certain. V lost 0 bases and J lost 2, with 7 bases in between. Germline assignment: CDR1 SGHDN and CDR2 FVKESK. The CDR3 totals 15 residues.

Only a few counts were recorded for this clonotype. This chain links TRBV20-1 with TRBJ1-5; 8 bases are a match to TRBD1. Germline V gives CDR1 DFQATT, CDR2 SNEGSKA (reference sequence). V was pared by 6 bases and J by 7 bases, with 8 bases of the junction left unmatched. The CDR3 sequence is 13 residues long. CDR3 protein: CSAYQGAGQPQHF. In DNA form, the CDR3 reads TGCAGTGCCTATCAGGGGGCCGGGCAGCCCCAGCATTTT.

The genes are TRBV5-1 and TRBJ2-2, with TRBD2 identical over 9 bases. CDR3 length: 18 amino acids. Germline V gene data show CDR1 as SGHRS and CDR2 as YFSETQ. The trim removed 3 bases at V and 3 bases at J, leaving 12 bases unmatched. CDR3: CASSSVGSGSWDTGELFF. DNA of the CDR3: TGCGCCAGCAGCTCCGTTGGTAGCGGGAGTTGGGACACCGGGGAGCTGTTTTTT.

Concerning this clonotype: Given a much more abundant clone one base away, this may be a read error. The chain links TRBV29-1 to TRBJ2-1; D is unresolved. The V and J ends lost 3 bases and 6 bases respectively, with 6 bases between them. CDR1 and CDR2 from the germline V gene are SQVTM and ANQGSEA. The CDR3 loop spans 11 amino acids. The CDR3 DNA reads as TGCAGCGTTGAGGGTTTCAATGAGCAGTTCTTC. The encoded protein is CSVEGFNEQFF.

V and J are TRBV10-3 and TRBJ2-1; TRBD2 matches at 15 bases. The CDR3 sequence is 17 residues long. V was clipped by 6 bases and J by 6 bases; unmatched bases: 9. CDR1 and CDR2 from the germline V gene are ENHRY and SYGVKD. The CDR3 here is CAISRGTSGGNLNEQFF. DNA for the CDR3: TGTGCCATCAGCCGTGGGACTAGCGGGGGGAACCTCAATGAGCAGTTCTTC.

The chain uses TRBV2 and TRBJ2-2; D might be TRBD2 (6 bases). The germline V and J ends were trimmed by 6 bases and 0 bases, with 11 bases remaining between them. The CDR3 contains 15 residues. Germline V gene data show CDR1 as SNHLY and CDR2 as FYNNEI. CDR3 loop: CASSPTSTNTGELFF. CDR3 in DNA: TGTGCCAGCAGCCCGACTAGTACGAACACCGGGGAGCTGTTTTTT.

This clonotype came up many times. V usage is TRBV15 and J usage is TRBJ2-7, with TRBD2 matching 7 bases. The CDR3 is made up of 16 amino acids. J was trimmed by 2 bases and V by 5 bases; bases with no gene match: 12. CDR1 and CDR2 (germline): LNHNV, YYDKDF (reference sequence). The chain's CDR3 is CATSPTLGGVAYEQYF. In DNA form, the CDR3 reads TGTGCCACCAGCCCAACTCTGGGAGGGGTCGCCTACGAGCAGTACTTC.

This clonotype has at least ten counts. The rearrangement links TRBV3-1 to TRBJ1-1; D unresolved. Trimming left V 3 bases short and J 7 bases short, with 12 bases between. Germline CDR1 reads LGHDT; CDR2 reads YNNKEL (reference sequence). There are 13 residues in the CDR3. CDR3 nucleotide sequence: TGTGCCAGCAGCCAGGGCAGCCGAATTGAAGCTTTCTTT. This codes for CASSQGSRIEAFF.

The CDR3 loop reads CASSYRGLTEAFF. The CDR3 nucleotides read TGTGCCAGCAGCTACAGGGGTCTCACTGAAGCTTTCTTT. The J gene is TRBJ1-1, the V gene TRBV7-3; TRBD1 matches 7 bases. Germline V lookup: CDR1 SGHTA, CDR2 FQGTGA. After removal of 4 bases from V and 4 bases from J, the junction contained 3 bases not matched to a gene. The CDR3 sequence is 13 residues long. Complete variable domain (other parts from reference TRBV7-3 and TRBJ1-1): GAGVSQTPSNKVTEKGKYVELRCDPISGHTALYWYRQSLGQGPEFLIYFQGTGAADDSGLPNDRFFAVRPEGSVSTLKIQRTERGDSAVYLCASSYRGLTEAFFGQGTRLTVV.

This clonotype was counted between two and nine times. V is TRBV5-1 and J is TRBJ2-7; 14 bases are a match to TRBD2. The CDR3 consists of 17 residues. The V gene end was trimmed by 0 bases and the J gene end by 0 bases; junction bases not matched to a gene: 2. Germline V gives CDR1 SGHRS, CDR2 YFSETQ. CDR3: CASSLAGTSGSSYEQYF. DNA for the CDR3: TGCGCCAGCAGCTTGGCCGGGACTAGCGGGAGCTCCTACGAGCAGTACTTC.

This clonotype was picked up a small number of times. The rearrangement links TRBV27 to TRBJ2-2; the match to TRBD2 covers 16 bases. Germline CDR1 is MNHEY and CDR2 is SMNVEV (reference sequence). With V trimmed by 5 bases and J by 5 bases, 2 bases remained unmatched. This CDR3 has 16 residues. The CDR3 DNA is TGTGCCAGCAGTACGGGACTAGCGGGAGGGACCGGGGAGCTGTTTTTT. Translating gives CASSTGLAGGTGELFF.

This clonotype has a handful of counts. The gene calls are TRBV5-1 and TRBJ1-1, with 8 bases that match TRBD1. This CDR3 comprises 18 residues. V gave up 3 bases and J gave up 0 bases; unmatched junction bases: 13. Germline assignment: CDR1 SGHRS and CDR2 YFSETQ. CDR3 in amino acids: CASSSFLTTGVLNTEAFF. CDR3 bases: TGCGCCAGCAGCTCATTCCTTACGACAGGGGTTTTGAACACTGAAGCTTTCTTT.

V and J are TRBV5-1 and TRBJ2-1; possibly TRBD1 for D (5 bases). Trimming stripped 0 bases from V and 6 bases from J, with 10 bases between. This CDR3 is 14 amino acids long. In germline, CDR1 is SGHRS, CDR2 YFSETQ. The CDR3 DNA reads TGCGCCAGCAGCTTGGCCGACAGAGGCAATGAGCAGTTCTTC. Its protein is CASSLADRGNEQFF.

This clonotype was recorded a few times. The rearrangement uses TRBV7-8 and TRBJ2-1, with 8 nucleotides matching TRBD2. The CDR3 is 16 residues long. With V trimmed by 2 bases and J by 6 bases, 9 bases remained unmatched. Per germline, CDR1 SGHVS and CDR2 FQNEAQ. The CDR3 DNA reads as TGTGCCAGCAGCTTATCTATAACGGGAGGGGTCAATGAGCAGTTCTTC. Protein product: CASSLSITGGVNEQFF. Full variable domain (remainder filled in from reference TRBV7-8 and TRBJ2-1): GAGVSQSPRYKVAKRGQDVALRCDPISGHVSLFWYQQALGQGPEFLTYFQNEAQLDKSGLPSDRFFAERPEGSVSTLKIQRTQQEDSAVYLCASSLSITGGVNEQFFGPGTRLTVL.

This clonotype was found a few times. This chain links TRBV6-1 with TRBJ1-5; D is possibly TRBD1 (6 bases). The CDR3 runs 14 residues. Between the trimmed V and J ends, which lost 6 bases and 5 bases, there was a span of 14 bases. CDR1 and CDR2 (germline): MNHNS, SASEGT. CDR3 amino acids: CASRPTGSYQPQHF. The CDR3 bases are TGTGCCAGCAGGCCAACAGGGTCGTATCAGCCCCAGCATTTT.

J is TRBJ1-2 and V is TRBV9, with D tentatively TRBD1 (5 bases). Looked up from germline, CDR1 is SGDLS and CDR2 is YYNGEE. The CDR3 loop spans 13 amino acids. Trimming shortened V by 3 bases and J by 10 bases, and 16 bases separated the two germline ends. DNA for the CDR3: TGTGCCAGCAGCGCCCATCCTGGGGGTTACTACACCTTC. Translating it yields CASSAHPGGYYTF.

This clonotype came up many times. The chain recombines TRBV24-1 with TRBJ2-3, with 8 positions matching TRBD1. Germline loops: CDR1 KGHDR, CDR2 SFDVKD. Trimming took 5 bases from V and 1 from J; bases not matched to a gene: 4. This CDR3 region has 15 residues. The DNA for the CDR3 is TGTGCCACCAGTGCAAAGACAGGGGGCACAGATACGCAGTATTTT. This codes for CATSAKTGGTDTQYF.

The V gene is TRBV19, the J gene TRBJ2-5; D not resolved. Germline CDR1 is LNHDA and CDR2 is SQIVND (reference sequence). This CDR3 has 13 residues. Trimming took 7 bases from V and 7 from J, leaving 16 bases between them. The CDR3 here is CASTMGRVGTQYF. In DNA form, the CDR3 reads TGTGCCAGTACCATGGGTAGGGTCGGGACCCAGTACTTC.

The rearrangement links TRBV5-1 to TRBJ2-5, with 7 positions matching TRBD1. Germline values: CDR1 SGHRS, CDR2 YFSETQ. The length of the CDR3 is 14 residues. After removal of 3 bases from V and 0 bases from J, the junction contained 2 bases not matched to a gene. Here the CDR3 reads CASSSTGYQETQYF. In DNA form, the CDR3 reads TGCGCCAGCAGCTCGACAGGGTACCAAGAGACCCAGTACTTC.

This clonotype appeared a few times. J is TRBJ2-5 and V is TRBV10-3, with D perhaps TRBD1 (5 bases). Germline V gene data show CDR1 as ENHRY and CDR2 as SYGVKD. V was shortened by 6 bases and J by 5 bases, with 13 bases between the two germline ends. The CDR3 is 13 amino acids. The CDR3 DNA reads TGTGCCATCAGGGGCGAAGGGGCGGAGACCCAGTACTTC. It specifies CAIRGEGAETQYF.